This T cell receptor beta chain was sequenced for a study of spatial heterogeneity in lung cancer. Across the whole study: Sequences of the beta chain were consistently detected in greater numbers than alpha-chain sequences. In raw reads, more than eight appearances on average were recorded for each unique TCR and UMI combination.

Time point described: sample taken at primary tumor resection. Unsorted tumor, nontumor lung tissue or cryopreserved PBMC supplied the whole RNA. Donation came from some 72 patients with untreated early-stage non-small cell lung cancer. Each TCR cDNA molecule carried a unique molecular identifier. TCRdb independently ran MiXCR on the 5' RACE reads; one entry per CDR3 protein. The sample includes some 11,000 distinct CDR3 sequences, 3% to 4.5% of them seen just once. The CDR3 contains 18 residues. The ends lost 3 bases at V and 0 bases at J; junction bases unmatched: 14. Germline CDR1 DFQATT, CDR2 SNEGSKA (reference sequence). This clonotype was detected ten times or more.

The sample in question was normal lung tissue next to the tumor, obtained at surgery. The chain is built from TRBV20-1 and TRBJ2-1; 7 bases fit TRBD2. This receptor was identified in a male donor with early-stage non-small cell lung cancer. CDR3 DNA: TGCAGTGCTAGCCAGGTCACGACTAGCTTCCGCTCCTACAATGAGCAGTTCTTC. Translated: CSASQVTTSFRSYNEQFF.